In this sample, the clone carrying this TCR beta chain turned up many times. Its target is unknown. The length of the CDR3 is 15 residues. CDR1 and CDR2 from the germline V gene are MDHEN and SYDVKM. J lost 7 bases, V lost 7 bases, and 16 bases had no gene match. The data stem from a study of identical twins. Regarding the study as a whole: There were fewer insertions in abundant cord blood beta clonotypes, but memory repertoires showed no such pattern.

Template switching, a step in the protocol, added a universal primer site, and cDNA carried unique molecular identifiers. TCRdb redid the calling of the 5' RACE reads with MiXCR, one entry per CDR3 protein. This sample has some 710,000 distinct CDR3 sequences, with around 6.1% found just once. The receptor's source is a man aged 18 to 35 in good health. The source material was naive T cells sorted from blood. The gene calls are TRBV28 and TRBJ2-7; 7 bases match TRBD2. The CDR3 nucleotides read TGTGCCAGCAAAGGGGCGGGAGTGGGTGTAGGTGAGCAGTACTTC. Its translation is CASKGAGVGVGEQYF.